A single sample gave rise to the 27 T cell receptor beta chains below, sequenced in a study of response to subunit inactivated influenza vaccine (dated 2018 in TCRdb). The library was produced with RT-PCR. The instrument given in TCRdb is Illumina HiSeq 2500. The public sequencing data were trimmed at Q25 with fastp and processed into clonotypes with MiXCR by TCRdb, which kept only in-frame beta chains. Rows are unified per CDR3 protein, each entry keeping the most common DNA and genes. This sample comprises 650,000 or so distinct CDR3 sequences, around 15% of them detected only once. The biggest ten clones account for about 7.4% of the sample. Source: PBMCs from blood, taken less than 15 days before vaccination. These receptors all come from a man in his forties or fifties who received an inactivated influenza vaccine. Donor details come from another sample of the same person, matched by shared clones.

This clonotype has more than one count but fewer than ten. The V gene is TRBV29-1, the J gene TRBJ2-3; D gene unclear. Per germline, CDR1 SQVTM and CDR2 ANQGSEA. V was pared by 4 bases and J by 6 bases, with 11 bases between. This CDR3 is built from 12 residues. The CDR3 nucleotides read TGCAGCGTTGGGGTTGGGTTGGATACGCAGTATTTT. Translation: CSVGVGLDTQYF.

This CDR3 reads CSASSTSPETQYF. The CDR3 DNA reads TGCAGTGCTAGTTCGACTAGCCCGGAGACCCAGTACTTC. This rearrangement joins TRBV20-1 to TRBJ2-5; the match to TRBD2 covers 7 bases. The CDR3 sequence is 13 residues long. V was pared by 3 bases and J by 5 bases, with 6 bases of the junction left unmatched. Germline lookup yields CDR1 DFQATT and CDR2 SNEGSKA (reference sequence).

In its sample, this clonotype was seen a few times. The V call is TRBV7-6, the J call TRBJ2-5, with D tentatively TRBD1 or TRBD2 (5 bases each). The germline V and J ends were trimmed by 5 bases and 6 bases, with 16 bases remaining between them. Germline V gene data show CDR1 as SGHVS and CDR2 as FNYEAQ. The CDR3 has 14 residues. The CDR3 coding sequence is TGTGCCAGCAGCCCCCAGCCGGGGCATAAGACCCAGTACTTC. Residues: CASSPQPGHKTQYF.

The CDR3 DNA reads TGCGCCAGCAGGGAGGACCGCTACGAGCAGTACTTC. The encoded protein is CASREDRYEQYF. V and J are TRBV10-2 and TRBJ2-7; weak D call: TRBD2 (5 bases). From germline, CDR1 is WSHSY and CDR2 SAAADI. The CDR3 is 12 amino acids. With 6 bases removed from V and 3 bases from J, the gap between germline ends came to 9 bases.

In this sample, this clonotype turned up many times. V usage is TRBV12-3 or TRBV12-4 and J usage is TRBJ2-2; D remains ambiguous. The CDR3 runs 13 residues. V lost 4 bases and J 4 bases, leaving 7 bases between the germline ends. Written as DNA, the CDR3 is TGTGCCAGCAGTTCGGGCTTCACCGGGGAGCTGTTTTTT. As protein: CASSSGFTGELFF.

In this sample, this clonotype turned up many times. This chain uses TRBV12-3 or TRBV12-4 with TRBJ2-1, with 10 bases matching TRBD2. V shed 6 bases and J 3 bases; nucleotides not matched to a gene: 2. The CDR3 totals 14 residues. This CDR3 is CASSRTSGYNEQFF. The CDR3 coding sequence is TGTGCCAGCAGCCGGACTAGCGGCTACAATGAGCAGTTCTTC.

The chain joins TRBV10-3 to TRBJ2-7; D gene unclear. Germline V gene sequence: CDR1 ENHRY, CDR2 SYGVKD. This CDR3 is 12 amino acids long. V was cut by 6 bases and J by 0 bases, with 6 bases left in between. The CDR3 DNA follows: TGTGCCATCAGCCAGAACTCCTACGAGCAGTACTTC. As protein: CAISQNSYEQYF.

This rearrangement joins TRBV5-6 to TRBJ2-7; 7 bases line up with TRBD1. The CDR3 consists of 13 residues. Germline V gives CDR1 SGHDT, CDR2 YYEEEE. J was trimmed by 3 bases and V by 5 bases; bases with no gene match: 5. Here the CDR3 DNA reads TGTGCCAGCAGACCCCGACAGGGCTACGAGCAGTACTTC. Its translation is CASRPRQGYEQYF.

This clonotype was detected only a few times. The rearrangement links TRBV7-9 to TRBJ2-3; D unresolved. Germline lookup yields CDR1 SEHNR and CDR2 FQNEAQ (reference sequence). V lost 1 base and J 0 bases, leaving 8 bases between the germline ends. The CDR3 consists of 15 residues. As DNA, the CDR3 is TGTGCCAGCAGCTTAGTCGCGCGAAGCACAGATACGCAGTATTTT. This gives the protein CASSLVARSTDTQYF.

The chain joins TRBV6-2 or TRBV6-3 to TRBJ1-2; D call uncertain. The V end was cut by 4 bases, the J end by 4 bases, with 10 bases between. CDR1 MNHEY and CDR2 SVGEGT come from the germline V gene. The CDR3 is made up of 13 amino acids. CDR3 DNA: TGTGCCAGCAGTTTTCCCGGCGCCTATGGCTACACCTTC. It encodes CASSFPGAYGYTF.

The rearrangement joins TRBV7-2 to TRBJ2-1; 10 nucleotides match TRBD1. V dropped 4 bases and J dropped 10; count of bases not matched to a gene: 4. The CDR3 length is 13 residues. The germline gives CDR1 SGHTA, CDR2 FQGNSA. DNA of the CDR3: TGTGCCAGCAGCTCCTGGACAGGGGGAGAGCAGTTCTTC. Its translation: CASSSWTGGEQFF.

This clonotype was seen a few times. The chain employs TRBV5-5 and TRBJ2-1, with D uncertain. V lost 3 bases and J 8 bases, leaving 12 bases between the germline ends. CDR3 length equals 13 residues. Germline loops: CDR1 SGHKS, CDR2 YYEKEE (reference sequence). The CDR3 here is CASSSIKWDEQFF. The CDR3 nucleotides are TGTGCCAGCAGCTCGATTAAGTGGGATGAGCAGTTCTTC.

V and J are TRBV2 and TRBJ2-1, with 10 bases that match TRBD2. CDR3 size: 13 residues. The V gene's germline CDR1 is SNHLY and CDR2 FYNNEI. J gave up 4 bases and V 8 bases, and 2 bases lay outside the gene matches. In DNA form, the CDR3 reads TGTGCCAGCGGACTAGCGGTGTACAATGAGCAGTTCTTC. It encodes CASGLAVYNEQFF.

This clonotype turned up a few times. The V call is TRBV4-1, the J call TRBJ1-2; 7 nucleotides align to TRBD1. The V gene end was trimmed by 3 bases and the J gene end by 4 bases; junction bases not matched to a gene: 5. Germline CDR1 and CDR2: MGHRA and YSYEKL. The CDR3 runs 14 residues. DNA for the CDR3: TGCGCCAGCAGCCAGTCAGGGGGTTCCTATGGCTACACCTTC. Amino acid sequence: CASSQSGGSYGYTF.

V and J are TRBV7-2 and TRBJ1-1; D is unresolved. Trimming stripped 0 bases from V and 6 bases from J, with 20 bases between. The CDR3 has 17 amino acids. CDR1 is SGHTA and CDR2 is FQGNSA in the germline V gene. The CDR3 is CASSLAQGTGSWSEAFF. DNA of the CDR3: TGTGCCAGCAGCTTAGCGCAAGGAACGGGGTCGTGGTCTGAAGCTTTCTTT.

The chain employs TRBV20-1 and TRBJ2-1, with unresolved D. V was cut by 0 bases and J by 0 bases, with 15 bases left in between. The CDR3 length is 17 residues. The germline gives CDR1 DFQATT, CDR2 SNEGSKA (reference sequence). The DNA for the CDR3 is TGCAGTGCTAGAGATGTTAGTGAGGAAATCTCCTACAATGAGCAGTTCTTC. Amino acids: CSARDVSEEISYNEQFF.

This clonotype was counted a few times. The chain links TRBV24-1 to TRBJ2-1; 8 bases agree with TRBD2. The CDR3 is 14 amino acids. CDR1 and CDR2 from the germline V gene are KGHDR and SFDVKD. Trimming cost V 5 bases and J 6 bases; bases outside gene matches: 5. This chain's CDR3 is CATSVASGFNEQFF. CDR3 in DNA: TGTGCCACCAGTGTTGCTAGCGGGTTCAATGAGCAGTTCTTC.

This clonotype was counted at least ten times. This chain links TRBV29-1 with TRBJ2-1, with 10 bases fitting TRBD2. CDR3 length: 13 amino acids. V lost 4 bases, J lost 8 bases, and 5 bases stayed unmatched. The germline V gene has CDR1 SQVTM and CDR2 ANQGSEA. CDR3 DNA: TGCAGCGTTGGTCAGCGGGGGGGCTATGAGCAGTTCTTC. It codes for CSVGQRGGYEQFF.

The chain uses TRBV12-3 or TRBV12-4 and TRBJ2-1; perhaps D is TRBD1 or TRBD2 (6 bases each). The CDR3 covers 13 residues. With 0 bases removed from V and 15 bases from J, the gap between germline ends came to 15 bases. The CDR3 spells CASSLALRGPLFF. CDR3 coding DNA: TGTGCCAGCAGTTTAGCGCTTCGGGGGCCATTGTTCTTC.

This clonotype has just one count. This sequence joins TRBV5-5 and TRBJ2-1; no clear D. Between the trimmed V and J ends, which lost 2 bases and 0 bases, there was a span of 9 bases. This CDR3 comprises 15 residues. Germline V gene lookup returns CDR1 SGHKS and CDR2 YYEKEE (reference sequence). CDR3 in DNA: TGTGCCAGCAGCTTCGCCGGAAGCTCCTACAATGAGCAGTTCTTC. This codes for CASSFAGSSYNEQFF. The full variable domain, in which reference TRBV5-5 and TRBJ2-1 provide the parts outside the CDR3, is DAGVTQSPTHLIKTRGQQVTLRCSPISGHKSVSWYQQVLGQGPQFIFQYYEKEERGRGNFPDRFSARQFPNYSSELNVNALLLGDSALYLCASSFAGSSYNEQFFGPGTRLTVL.

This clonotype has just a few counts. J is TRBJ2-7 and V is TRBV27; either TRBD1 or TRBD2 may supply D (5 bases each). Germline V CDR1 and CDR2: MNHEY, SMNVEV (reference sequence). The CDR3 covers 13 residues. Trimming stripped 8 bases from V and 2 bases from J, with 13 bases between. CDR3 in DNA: TGTGCCAGCGCCCCGGGGCCGACCTACGAGCAGTACTTC. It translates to CASAPGPTYEQYF.

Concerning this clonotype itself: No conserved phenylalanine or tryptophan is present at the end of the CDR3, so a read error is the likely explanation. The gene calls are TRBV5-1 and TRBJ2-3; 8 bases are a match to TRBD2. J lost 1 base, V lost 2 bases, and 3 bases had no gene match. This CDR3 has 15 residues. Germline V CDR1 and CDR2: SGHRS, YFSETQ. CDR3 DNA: TGCGCCAGCAGCTTCCCGACTAGCGGCACAGATACGCAGTATCTT. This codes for CASSFPTSGTDTQYL.

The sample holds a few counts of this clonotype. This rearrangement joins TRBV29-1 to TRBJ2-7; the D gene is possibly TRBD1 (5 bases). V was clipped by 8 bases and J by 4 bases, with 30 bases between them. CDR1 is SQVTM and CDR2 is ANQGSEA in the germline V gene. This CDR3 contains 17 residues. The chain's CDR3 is CSIIQWGIREGEYEQYF. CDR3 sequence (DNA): TGCAGCATAATACAGTGGGGCATTAGGGAAGGAGAATACGAGCAGTACTTC.

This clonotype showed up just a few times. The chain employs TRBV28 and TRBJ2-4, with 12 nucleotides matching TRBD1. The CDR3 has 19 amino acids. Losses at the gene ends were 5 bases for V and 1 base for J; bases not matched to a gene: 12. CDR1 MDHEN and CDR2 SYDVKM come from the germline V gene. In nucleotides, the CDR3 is TGTGCCAGCAGTAACCCGGGACAGGGGGCGATGACGGCCAAAAACATTCAGTACTTC. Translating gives CASSNPGQGAMTAKNIQYF.

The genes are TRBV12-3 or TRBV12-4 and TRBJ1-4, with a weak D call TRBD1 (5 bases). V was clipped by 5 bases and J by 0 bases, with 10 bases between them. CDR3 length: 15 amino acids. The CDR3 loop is CASSRWGTTNEKLFF. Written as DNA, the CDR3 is TGTGCCAGCAGTCGGTGGGGGACAACTAATGAAAAACTGTTTTTT.

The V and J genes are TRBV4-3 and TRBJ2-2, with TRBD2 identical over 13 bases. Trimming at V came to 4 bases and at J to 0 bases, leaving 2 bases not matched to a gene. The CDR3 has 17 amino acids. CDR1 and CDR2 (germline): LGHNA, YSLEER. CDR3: CASSRLAGGTNTGELFF. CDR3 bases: TGCGCCAGCAGCCGACTAGCGGGGGGCACGAACACCGGGGAGCTGTTTTTT.

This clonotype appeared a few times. The CDR3 reads CASSLPSAGQYEQYF. CDR3 sequence (DNA): TGTGCCAGCAGTTTACCTAGCGCCGGGCAGTACGAGCAGTACTTC. The genes are TRBV28 and TRBJ2-7; perhaps TRBD2 as D (6 bases). Trimming pared 2 bases from V and 4 bases from J, leaving 15 bases between. The CDR3 covers 15 residues. The germline CDR1 and CDR2 sequences are MDHEN and SYDVKM.